Below are 3 T cell receptor beta chains sequenced from a single sample in a study of CXCR3-negative and CXCR3-positive naive CD8 T cells. The method, 5' RACE with UMI labels, was used to prepare the TRB cDNA libraries. TCRdb reprocessed the 5' RACE reads; each CDR3 protein has one entry and no DNA is given. The sample's table shows more than 9,500 distinct CDR3 sequences. Sample: naive CXCR3- CD8+ T cells from blood. Subset given: CD45RO-CCR7+CD27+CD95- naive CD8+ T cells lacking CXCR3 (TNR3-). These TCRs come from a human donor in good health. Some clones in this sample may be carry-over from other donors' samples.

The genes are TRBV4-1 and TRBJ1-6; TCRdb calls TRBD1, which cannot be checked without DNA. There are 14 residues in the CDR3. Per germline, CDR1 MGHRA and CDR2 YSYEKL. This chain's CDR3 is CASSQGGGGSPLHF.

Considering frequency, this clonotype is medium-sized. The chain couples TRBV7-9 to TRBJ2-2. This CDR3 comprises 13 residues. The germline V gene encodes CDR1 SEHNR and CDR2 FQNEAQ (reference sequence). The CDR3 here is CASSLENTGELFF.

This clonotype registers medium-sized (0.01 to 0.1%) by frequency. This chain connects TRBV7-9 to TRBJ1-4; TCRdb's assignment of TRBD1 cannot be checked, as there is no DNA. The CDR3 length is 14 residues. Germline CDR1 reads SEHNR; CDR2 reads FQNEAQ (reference sequence). The CDR3 is CASHMGGSNEKLFF.